This TCR beta chain appears in the sequencing data of a study of blood T cell repertoires in COVID-19. About the research overall: Acute and convalescent COVID-19 specimens originated in the United States, Italy and Spain. T cells, B-cell-depleted T cells, or PBMCs supplied cDNA or gDNA.

In the source study's methods: For nucleated cells, counts were estimated from reference gene primer amplification. Sequencing used immunoSEQ multiplex PCR; TCRdb keeps in-frame clones, though not all of them. V and J calls and clone size follow that table, whereas D and trimming were derived from the DNA. The repertoire holds roughly 180,000 clones, 75% to 85% seen once, with 8% to 13% in the top ten. Seattle cases were enrolled at active infection and followed longitudinally. This CDR3 has 15 amino acids. The junction had 11 bases not matched to a gene; V was cut back by 5 bases and J by 7 bases. CDR1 SEHNR and CDR2 FQNEAQ come from the germline V gene (reference sequence).

The receptor was isolated from a woman in her thirties or forties with COVID-19, enrolled during active disease. The chain has TRBV7-9 and TRBJ1-2, with TRBD1 matching 9 bases. Material for sequencing was peripheral blood. The CDR3 sequence is CASSHRQGVDGGYTF. The DNA of the CDR3 is TGTGCCAGCAGCCATCGACAGGGGGTCGATGGTGGCTACACCTTC.